A single sample is the source of the 21 T cell receptor beta chains below, sequenced in a study of cytomegalovirus exposure and HLA in healthy donors. The PCR had 60 Vbeta and 13 Jbeta primers. Clones were read by immunoSEQ multiplex PCR, and TCRdb kept only the in-frame ones, dropping some. The data contain about 100,000 clones, under 85% of them singletons. The sample consisted of PBMCs. The receptors here all came from a middle-aged man in good health and CMV-seronegative.

The chain links TRBV27 to TRBJ1-6, with D unclear. Germline-derived CDR1 and CDR2 are MNHEY and SMNVEV (reference sequence). The CDR3 totals 14 residues. V lost 5 bases to trimming and J lost 8 bases, with 13 bases between them. Here the CDR3 reads CASSIAWRDSPLHF. The DNA of the CDR3 is TGTGCCAGCAGTATCGCTTGGAGGGATTCACCCCTCCACTTT.

The chain links TRBV27 to TRBJ1-1, with a tentative D call TRBD1 (5 bases). The CDR3 totals 15 residues. CDR1 and CDR2 (germline): MNHEY, SMNVEV (reference sequence). Trimming left V 3 bases short and J 4 bases short, with 15 bases between. The CDR3, as DNA: TGTGCCAGCAGTTTCCTCTCTGGGGGAGGCACTGAAGCTTTCTTT. This translates into CASSFLSGGGTEAFF.

In DNA form, the CDR3 reads TGTGCCAGCAGTTTATCATATTCGACAGCTAACTATGGCTACACCTTC. It specifies CASSLSYSTANYGYTF. The chain has TRBV27 and TRBJ1-2; TRBD1 might be the D (5 bases). V lost 0 bases and J 0 bases, leaving 11 bases between the germline ends. Per germline, CDR1 MNHEY and CDR2 SMNVEV (reference sequence). There are 16 residues in the CDR3.

The chain links TRBV11-2 to TRBJ2-1; 7 bases are shared with TRBD1. The CDR3 runs 14 residues. Germline loops: CDR1 SGHAT, CDR2 FQNNGV. V gave up 7 bases and J gave up 6 bases; unmatched junction bases: 9. The CDR3: CASNPRDRTNEQFF. The CDR3 DNA reads as TGTGCCAGCAACCCGAGGGACAGAACCAATGAGCAGTTCTTC.

The V and J genes are TRBV6-6 and TRBJ1-2; D perhaps matches TRBD1 (6 bases). Germline values: CDR1 MNHNY, CDR2 SVGAGI (reference sequence). This CDR3 contains 15 residues. Trimming took off 5 bases at V and 7 bases at J, with 20 bases between the two ends. The DNA of the CDR3 is TGTGCCAGCAGTGACGACAGCAGGGGATTTGTTGGCTACACCTTC. Its protein is CASSDDSRGFVGYTF.

The chain carries TRBV23-1 and TRBJ1-5; 7 nucleotides align to TRBD1. TRBV23-1 belongs to the ORF category, with a function that is uncertain. V trimming: 2 bases; J trimming: 4 bases; junction bases outside the gene matches: 11. This CDR3 has 17 residues. For the CDR3, the DNA is TGCGCCAGCAGTCAAGACAGGGCCCCAAATTCTAATCAGCCCCAGCATTTT. This encodes CASSQDRAPNSNQPQHF.

This clone occurred once. The rearrangement joins TRBV7-9 to TRBJ2-5; tentative D call: TRBD1 (5 bases). This CDR3 has 15 residues. CDR1 and CDR2 from the germline V gene are SEHNR and FQNEAQ (reference sequence). CDR3 nucleotides: TGTTCCGGCAGCTTAGGGCAGGGCGTAACGGAGACCCAGTACTTC. Protein: CSGSLGQGVTETQYF.

The rearrangement links TRBV11-2 to TRBJ1-2; D not certain. From germline, CDR1 is SGHAT and CDR2 FQNNGV. Trimming stripped 5 bases from V and 0 bases from J, with 16 bases between. The CDR3 is 16 amino acids. Here the CDR3 DNA reads TGTGCCAGCAGCCCCCCTTTCTCGACTGCTAACTATGGCTACACCTTC. Residues: CASSPPFSTANYGYTF.

The chain recombines TRBV5-1 with TRBJ1-5; 10 nucleotides align to TRBD1. CDR3 length: 14 residues. The trim removed 4 bases at V and 5 bases at J, leaving 3 bases unmatched. Germline V gene data show CDR1 as SGHRS and CDR2 as YFSETQ. Written as DNA, the CDR3 is TGCGCCAGCAGCGCGGGGACAGGGGATCAGCCCCAGCATTTT. Amino acids: CASSAGTGDQPQHF.

This clone came up a few times. This sequence joins TRBV7-9 and TRBJ2-7; 7 positions match TRBD1. V gave up 6 bases and J gave up 3 bases; unmatched junction bases: 8. The CDR3 extends over 14 amino acids. Germline lookup yields CDR1 SEHNR and CDR2 FQNEAQ (reference sequence). DNA for the CDR3: TGTGCCAGCAGACAGGGGACGACCAGCTACGAGCAGTACTTC. Its translation: CASRQGTTSYEQYF.

The chain uses TRBV9 and TRBJ1-4; D is undetermined. Trimming stripped 0 bases from V and 3 bases from J, with 9 bases between. CDR1 SGDLS and CDR2 YYNGEE come from the germline V gene. The CDR3 is 15 amino acids. CDR3 sequence: CASSVGAAPNEKLFF. CDR3 DNA: TGTGCCAGCAGCGTAGGGGCCGCGCCTAATGAAAAACTGTTTTTT.

The chain has TRBV7-9 and TRBJ1-6; D not certain. V lost 3 bases to trimming and J lost 8 bases, with 20 bases between them. Germline V CDR1 and CDR2: SEHNR, FQNEAQ (reference sequence). The CDR3 extends over 17 amino acids. CDR3 coding DNA: TGTGCCAGCAGCTTGGCAGGAGGATTCGGTGATTATTCACCCCTCCACTTT. Amino acid sequence: CASSLAGGFGDYSPLHF.

J is TRBJ1-1 and V is TRBV5-1; TRBD1 agrees at 7 bases. V lost 2 bases and J lost 3; bases outside the gene matches: 7. The germline gives CDR1 SGHRS, CDR2 YFSETQ. The CDR3 sequence is 15 residues long. Here the CDR3 DNA reads TGCGCCAGCAGCTTAGAGACAGGGATGGACACTGAAGCTTTCTTT. It specifies CASSLETGMDTEAFF.

The chain joins TRBV19 to TRBJ1-2; 9 nucleotides align to TRBD1. This CDR3 has 14 amino acids. V lost 6 bases, J lost 4 bases, and 6 bases stayed unmatched. In germline, CDR1 is LNHDA, CDR2 SQIVND (reference sequence). The DNA of the CDR3 is TGTGCCAGTAGATCCGGGACAGGGATCTATGGCTACACCTTC. Its protein is CASRSGTGIYGYTF.

The rearrangement joins TRBV9 to TRBJ1-1; maybe TRBD1 (5 bases). Germline V lookup: CDR1 SGDLS, CDR2 YYNGEE. Trimming left V 2 bases short and J 3 bases short, with 14 bases between. The CDR3 consists of 15 residues. This CDR3 reads CASSVHWGPDTEAFF. CDR3 sequence (DNA): TGTGCCAGCAGCGTCCATTGGGGCCCGGACACTGAAGCTTTCTTT.

The gene calls are TRBV5-1 and TRBJ2-7, with TRBD1 matching over 8 bases. V trimming: 0 bases; J trimming: 6 bases; junction bases outside the gene matches: 8. CDR1 and CDR2 (germline): SGHRS, YFSETQ. The length of the CDR3 is 15 residues. CDR3 amino acids: CASSLVGPGGTEQYF. The CDR3 DNA sequence: TGCGCCAGCAGCTTGGTAGGGCCAGGGGGCACCGAGCAGTACTTC.

The chain joins TRBV13 to TRBJ1-4; D remains unclear. V was shortened by 5 bases and J by 6 bases, with 13 bases between the two germline ends. From germline, CDR1 is PRHDT and CDR2 FYEKMQ (reference sequence). The CDR3 is 14 amino acids. The CDR3 protein is CASSGGGRYEKLFF. In DNA form, the CDR3 reads TGTGCCAGCAGCGGAGGAGGACGGTATGAAAAACTGTTTTTT.

The chain recombines TRBV2 with TRBJ2-5; 9 bases align to TRBD1. The CDR3 spans 14 residues. Germline CDR1 and CDR2: SNHLY and FYNNEI. V lost 7 bases to trimming and J lost 5 bases; unmatched junction nucleotides: 8. The CDR3 DNA reads as TGTGCCAGCAACCCCGGGACAGGGAGCGAGACCCAGTACTTC. Translated: CASNPGTGSETQYF.

This clone was picked up one time. The gene calls are TRBV7-9 and TRBJ1-3, with TRBD1 identical over 7 bases. V shed 5 bases, J shed 0 bases, and the junction held 7 bases outside the gene matches. CDR1 and CDR2 (germline): SEHNR, FQNEAQ (reference sequence). The CDR3 is 16 residues long. CDR3 in amino acids: CASSRGDRSSGNTIYF. The CDR3 bases are TGTGCCAGCAGCAGGGGGGACAGAAGCTCTGGAAACACCATATATTTT.

Here the CDR3 DNA reads TGTGCCAGCTCACCGCAGGGGGCTAATAATGAAAAACTGTTTTTT. It specifies CASSPQGANNEKLFF. The V call is TRBV18, the J call TRBJ1-4, with 8 bases fitting TRBD1. In germline, CDR1 is KGHSH, CDR2 LQKENI. Unmatched junction bases numbered 4, after V lost 3 bases and J lost 4 bases. The CDR3 contains 15 residues.

This sequence joins TRBV6-1 and TRBJ1-1; D might be TRBD1 (5 bases). V gave up 8 bases and J gave up 1 base, with 11 bases separating them. The germline CDR1 and CDR2 sequences are MNHNS and SASEGT. The CDR3 is made up of 13 amino acids. CDR3 nucleotides: TGTGCCAGCGACCGGGGGGGGAACACTGAAGCTTTCTTT. This sequence encodes CASDRGGNTEAFF.